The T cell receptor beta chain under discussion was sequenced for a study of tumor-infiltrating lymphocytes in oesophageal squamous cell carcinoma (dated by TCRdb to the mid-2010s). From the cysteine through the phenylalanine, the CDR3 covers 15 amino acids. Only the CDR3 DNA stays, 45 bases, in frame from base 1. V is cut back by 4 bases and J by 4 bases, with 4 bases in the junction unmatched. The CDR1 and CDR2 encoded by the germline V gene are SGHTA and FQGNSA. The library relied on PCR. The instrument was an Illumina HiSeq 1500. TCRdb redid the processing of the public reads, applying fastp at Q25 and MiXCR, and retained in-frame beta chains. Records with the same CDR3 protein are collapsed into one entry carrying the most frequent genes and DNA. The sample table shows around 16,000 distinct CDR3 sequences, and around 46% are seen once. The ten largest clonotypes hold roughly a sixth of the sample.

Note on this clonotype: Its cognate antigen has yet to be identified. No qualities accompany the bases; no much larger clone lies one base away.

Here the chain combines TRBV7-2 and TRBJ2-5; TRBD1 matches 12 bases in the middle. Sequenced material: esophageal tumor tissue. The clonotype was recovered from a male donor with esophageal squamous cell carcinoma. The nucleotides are TGTGCCAGCAGCTGGGGACAGGGGGCTTCAGAGACCCAGTACTTC. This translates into CASSWGQGASETQYF.